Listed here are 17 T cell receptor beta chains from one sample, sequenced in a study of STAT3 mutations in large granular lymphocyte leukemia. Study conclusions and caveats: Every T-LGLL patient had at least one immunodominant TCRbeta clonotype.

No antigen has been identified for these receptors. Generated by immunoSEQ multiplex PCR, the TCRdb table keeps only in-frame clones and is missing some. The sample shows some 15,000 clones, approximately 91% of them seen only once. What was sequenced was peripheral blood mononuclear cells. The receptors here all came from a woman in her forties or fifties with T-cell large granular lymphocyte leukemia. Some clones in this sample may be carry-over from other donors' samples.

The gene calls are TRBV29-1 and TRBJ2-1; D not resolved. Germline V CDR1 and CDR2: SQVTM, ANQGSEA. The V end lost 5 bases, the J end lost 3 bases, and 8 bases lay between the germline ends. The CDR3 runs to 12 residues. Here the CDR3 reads CSVCYNYNEQFF. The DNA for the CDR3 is TGCAGCGTTTGTTATAACTACAATGAGCAGTTCTTC.

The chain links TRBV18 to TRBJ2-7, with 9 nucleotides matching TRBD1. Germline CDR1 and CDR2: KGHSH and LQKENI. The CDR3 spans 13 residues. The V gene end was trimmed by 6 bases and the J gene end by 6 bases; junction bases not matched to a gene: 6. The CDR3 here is CASSEGQGREQYF. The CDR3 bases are TGTGCCAGCTCCGAGGGACAGGGACGCGAGCAGTACTTC.

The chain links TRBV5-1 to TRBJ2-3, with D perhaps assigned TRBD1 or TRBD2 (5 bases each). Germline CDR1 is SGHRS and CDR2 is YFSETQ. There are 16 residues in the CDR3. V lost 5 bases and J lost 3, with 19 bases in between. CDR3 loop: CASRRTFGGETDTQYF. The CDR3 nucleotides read TGCGCCAGCAGGCGGACCTTTGGGGGAGAAACAGATACGCAGTATTTT.

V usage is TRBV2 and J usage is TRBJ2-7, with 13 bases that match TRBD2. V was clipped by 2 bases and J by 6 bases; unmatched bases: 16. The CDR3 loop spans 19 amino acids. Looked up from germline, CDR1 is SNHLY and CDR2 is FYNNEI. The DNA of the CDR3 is TGTGCCAGCAGTGAACGACGGACTAGCGGGGGTTACCTCGCCCTCGAGCAGTACTTC. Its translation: CASSERRTSGGYLALEQYF. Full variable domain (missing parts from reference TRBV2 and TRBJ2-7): EPEVTQTPSHQVTQMGQEVILRCVPISNHLYFYWYRQILGQKVEFLVSFYNNEISEKSEIFDDQFSVERPDGSNFTLKIRSTKLEDSAMYFCASSERRTSGGYLALEQYFGPGTRLTVT.

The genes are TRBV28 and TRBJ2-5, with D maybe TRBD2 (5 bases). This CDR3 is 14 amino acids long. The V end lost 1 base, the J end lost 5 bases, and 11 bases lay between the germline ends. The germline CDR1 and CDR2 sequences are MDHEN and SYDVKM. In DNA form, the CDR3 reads TGTGCCAGCAGTTTATTGGTGGGAGAGGAGACCCAGTACTTC. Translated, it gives CASSLLVGEETQYF.

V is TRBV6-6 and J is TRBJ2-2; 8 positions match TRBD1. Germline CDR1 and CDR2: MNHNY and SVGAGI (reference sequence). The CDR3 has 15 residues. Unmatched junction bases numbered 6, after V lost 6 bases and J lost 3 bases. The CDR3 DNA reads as TGTGCCAGCAGCAAGGGACAGGTCTACACCGGGGAGCTGTTTTTT. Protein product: CASSKGQVYTGELFF.

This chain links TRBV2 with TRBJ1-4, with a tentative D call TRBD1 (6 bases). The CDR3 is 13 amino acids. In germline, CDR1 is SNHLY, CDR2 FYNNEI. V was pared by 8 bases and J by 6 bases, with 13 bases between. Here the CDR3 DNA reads TGTGCCAGCGAGCGGACAGTGGATGAAAAACTGTTTTTT. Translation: CASERTVDEKLFF.

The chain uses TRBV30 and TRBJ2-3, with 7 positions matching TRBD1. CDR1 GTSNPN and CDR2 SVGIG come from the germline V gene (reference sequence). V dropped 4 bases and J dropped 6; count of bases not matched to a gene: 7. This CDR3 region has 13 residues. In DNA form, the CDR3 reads TGTGCCTGGAAGGGGGCAGGGGAGGATACGCAGTATTTT. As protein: CAWKGAGEDTQYF.

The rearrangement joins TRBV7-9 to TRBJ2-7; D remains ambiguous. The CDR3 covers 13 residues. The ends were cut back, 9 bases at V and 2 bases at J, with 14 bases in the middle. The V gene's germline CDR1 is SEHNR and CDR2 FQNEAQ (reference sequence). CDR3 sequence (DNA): TGTGCCAGTGGAGAGCCCCCGACCTACGAGCAGTACTTC. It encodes CASGEPPTYEQYF.

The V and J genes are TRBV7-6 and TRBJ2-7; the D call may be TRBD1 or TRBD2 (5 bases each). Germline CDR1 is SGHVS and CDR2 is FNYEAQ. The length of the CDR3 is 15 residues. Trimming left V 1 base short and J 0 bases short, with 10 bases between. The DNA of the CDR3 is TGTGCCAGCAGCTTAGAAGAGGGGAGCTCCTACGAGCAGTACTTC. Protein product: CASSLEEGSSYEQYF. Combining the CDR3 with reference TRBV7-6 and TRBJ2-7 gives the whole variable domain GAGVSQSPRYKVTKRGQDVALRCDPISGHVSLYWYRQALGQGPEFLTYFNYEAQQDKSGLPNDRFSAERPEGSISTLTIQRTEQRDSAMYRCASSLEEGSSYEQYFGPGTRLTVT.

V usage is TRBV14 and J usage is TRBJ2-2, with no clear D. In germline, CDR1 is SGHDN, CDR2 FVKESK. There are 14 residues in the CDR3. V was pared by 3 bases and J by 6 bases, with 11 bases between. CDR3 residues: CASSQGWEAGELFF. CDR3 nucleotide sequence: TGTGCCAGCAGCCAGGGCTGGGAAGCCGGGGAGCTGTTTTTT.

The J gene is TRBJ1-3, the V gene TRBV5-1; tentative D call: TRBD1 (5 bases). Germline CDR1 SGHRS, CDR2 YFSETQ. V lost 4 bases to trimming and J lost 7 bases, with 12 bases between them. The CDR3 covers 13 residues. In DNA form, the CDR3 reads TGCGCCAGCAGCGTGGACGGGACCAACACCATATATTTT. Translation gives CASSVDGTNTIYF.

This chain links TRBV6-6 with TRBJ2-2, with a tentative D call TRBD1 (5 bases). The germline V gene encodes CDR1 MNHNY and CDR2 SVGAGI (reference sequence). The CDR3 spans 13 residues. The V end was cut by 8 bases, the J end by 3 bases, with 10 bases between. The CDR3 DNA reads TGTGCCAGCCAAGCAGGGTACACCGGGGAGCTGTTTTTT. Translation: CASQAGYTGELFF.

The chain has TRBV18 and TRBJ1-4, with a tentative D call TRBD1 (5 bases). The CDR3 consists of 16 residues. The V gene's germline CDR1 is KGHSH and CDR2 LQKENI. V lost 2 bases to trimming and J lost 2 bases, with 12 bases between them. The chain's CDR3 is CASSPSGPGTNEKLFF. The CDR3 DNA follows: TGTGCCAGCTCACCATCGGGGCCAGGGACTAATGAAAAACTGTTTTTT.

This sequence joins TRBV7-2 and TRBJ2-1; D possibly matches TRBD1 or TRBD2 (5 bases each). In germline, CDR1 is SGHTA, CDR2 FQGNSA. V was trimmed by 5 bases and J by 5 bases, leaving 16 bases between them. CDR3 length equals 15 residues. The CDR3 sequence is CASSARGGSHNEQFF. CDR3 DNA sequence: TGTGCCAGCAGCGCGAGGGGCGGTAGTCACAATGAGCAGTTCTTC.

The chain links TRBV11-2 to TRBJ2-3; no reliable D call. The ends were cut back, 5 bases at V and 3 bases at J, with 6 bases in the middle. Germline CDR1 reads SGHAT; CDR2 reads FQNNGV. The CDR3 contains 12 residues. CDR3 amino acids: CASSPGTDTQYF. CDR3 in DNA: TGTGCCAGCAGCCCCGGGACAGATACGCAGTATTTT.

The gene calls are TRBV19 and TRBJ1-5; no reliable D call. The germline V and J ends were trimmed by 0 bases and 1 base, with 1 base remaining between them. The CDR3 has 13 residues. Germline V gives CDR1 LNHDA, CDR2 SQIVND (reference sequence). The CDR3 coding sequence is TGTGCCAGTAGTATAGAAAGCAATCAGCCCCAGCATTTT. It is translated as CASSIESNQPQHF.